This T cell receptor beta chain was observed in a study of blood T cells in healthy people across ages. General study results and limits: Estimated diversity across one million T cells was deemed an underestimate.

Per sample, no less than 5 micrograms of total RNA were extracted. A second PCR of roughly 7 to 11 cycles used a sample-barcoded 5' primer and a J-beta primer mix. TCRdb used MiXCR to reprocess the 5' RACE reads, holding one entry per CDR3 protein. Among 1.5 million to 2 million distinct CDR3 sequences, roughly 28% were seen once, and the ten largest hold roughly 8.2%. On this clonotype: Its antigen remains unidentified.

Trimming took 0 bases from V and 3 from J; bases not matched to a gene: 5. Per the germline V gene, CDR1 is MGHRA and CDR2 is YSYEKL. The CDR3 is 16 residues long. Sequencing input: blood. This chain links TRBV4-1 with TRBJ2-7, with 10 bases lining up with TRBD2. This TCR came from a woman in her twenties or thirties in good health. The CDR3 coding sequence is TGCGCCAGCAGCCAAGATCTAGCGGGGGCCGTCTACGAGCAGTACTTC. This codes for CASSQDLAGAVYEQYF.